The text below deals with one T cell receptor beta chain. Antigen: not known. This specimen belongs to a study of cytotoxic CD8 clonotypes in ibrutinib-treated CLL. General study findings and limits: Sustained-remission patients were sampled at different times than progressing patients were.

Investigators sought sequencing depths of between 1 in 200,000 and 1 in 1 million T cells. Measured with immunoSEQ multiplex PCR; TCRdb has only the in-frame clones, and not every one. The data hold around 310,000 clones, with almost 80% observed a single time. Germline assignment: CDR1 ENHRY and CDR2 SYGVKD. The CDR3 has 11 residues. With 5 bases removed from V and 2 bases from J, the gap between germline ends came to 3 bases. The genes are TRBV10-3 and TRBJ1-2; D gene uncertain. This TCR derives from a human donor with chronic lymphocytic leukemia. This specimen was PBMCs, taken before ibrutinib treatment. DNA for the CDR3: TGTGCCATCAGTATAAACTATGGCTACACCTTC. It encodes CAISINYGYTF.